The rows below give T cell receptor beta chains drawn from one sample of a study of T cell clones after liver transplantation. Clones were sequenced by immunoSEQ multiplex PCR, and TCRdb holds only the in-frame ones, with some missing. The table lists about 51,000 clones, around 85% of them singletons, with approximately 15% in the top ten. The sample consisted of CD8+ T cells from blood, taken 12 months after liver transplant. Every receptor here comes from a human patient who received a liver transplant. Among the T cells, some may be from the graft donor. The CDR3 runs from the conserved cysteine through the conserved F or W. The order of the fields is clone size, D gene, V gene, J gene, CDR3 DNA, CDR3 protein. A D gene is named only where the DNA matches it firmly. A row's size may be missing; if present it is once, few, many or a size class.

clone_size: NA; d_call: NA; v_call: TRBV4-1; j_call: TRBJ2-7; cdr3_nt: TGCGCCAGCAGCCAGGCTAGGACCTCCTACGAGCAGTACTTC; cdr3_aa: CASSQARTSYEQYF
clone_size: NA; d_call: NA; v_call: TRBV11-1; j_call: TRBJ2-1; cdr3_nt: TGTGCCAGCAGCTTTGGGGTAATGAACAATGAGCAGTTCTTC; cdr3_aa: CASSFGVMNNEQFF
clone_size: NA; d_call: NA; v_call: TRBV28; j_call: TRBJ2-7; cdr3_nt: TGTGCCAGCAGTTTATGGGCCAGGGGGGACGAGCAGTACTTC; cdr3_aa: CASSLWARGDEQYF
clone_size: NA; d_call: TRBD1; v_call: TRBV30; j_call: TRBJ2-7; cdr3_nt: TGTGCCTGGAGTGTACCGGACAGGCCCTACGAGCAGTACTTC; cdr3_aa: CAWSVPDRPYEQYF
clone_size: few; d_call: TRBD1; v_call: TRBV4-1; j_call: TRBJ1-1; cdr3_nt: TGCGCCAGCAGCCAAGGCTCATCCCCGCAGGGGGGATCTGAAGCTTTCTTT; cdr3_aa: CASSQGSSPQGGSEAFF
clone_size: NA; d_call: TRBD2; v_call: TRBV7-9; j_call: TRBJ2-7; cdr3_nt: TGTGCCAGCAGTCTATTTAGCGGGAAGGTCTACGAGCAGTACTTC; cdr3_aa: CASSLFSGKVYEQYF
clone_size: NA; d_call: TRBD1; v_call: TRBV7-2; j_call: TRBJ1-2; cdr3_nt: TGTGCCGCTGGACAGGGTCTGCGCTACACCTTC; cdr3_aa: CAAGQGLRYTF
clone_size: NA; d_call: TRBD1; v_call: TRBV27; j_call: TRBJ1-1; cdr3_nt: TGTGCCAGCAGTCCCCGGGCAGGGGGACCGGTGGCTTTCTTT; cdr3_aa: CASSPRAGGPVAFF
clone_size: NA; d_call: NA; v_call: TRBV28; j_call: TRBJ1-3; cdr3_nt: TGTGCCAGCAGACGGGGGCTCCACACCATATATTTT; cdr3_aa: CASRRGLHTIYF
clone_size: NA; d_call: NA; v_call: TRBV7-6; j_call: TRBJ2-3; cdr3_nt: TGTGCCAGCAGCTCTACAGGGATAAGCACAGATACGCAGTATTTT; cdr3_aa: CASSSTGISTDTQYF
clone_size: NA; d_call: NA; v_call: TRBV30; j_call: TRBJ2-7; cdr3_nt: TGTGCCTGGTCTACACTTTCCTACGAGCAGTACTTC; cdr3_aa: CAWSTLSYEQYF
clone_size: many; d_call: NA; v_call: TRBV12-1; j_call: TRBJ1-5; cdr3_nt: TGTGCCAGCAGCTTTGCACGGGTGAGTCAGAGCAATCAGCCCCAGCATTTT; cdr3_aa: CASSFARVSQSNQPQHF
clone_size: NA; d_call: TRBD1; v_call: TRBV5-1; j_call: TRBJ2-1; cdr3_nt: TGCGCCAGCAGCTTCCCTGGGACAGAAATCAACAATGAGCAGTTCTTC; cdr3_aa: CASSFPGTEINNEQFF
clone_size: few; d_call: NA; v_call: TRBV7-9; j_call: TRBJ1-1; cdr3_nt: TGTGCCAGCAGCTTAGCGAGGGGGGTGGAGACTGAAGCTTTCTTT; cdr3_aa: CASSLARGVETEAFF
clone_size: NA; d_call: TRBD2; v_call: TRBV7-8; j_call: TRBJ2-1; cdr3_nt: TGTGCCAGCAGCCCCGGACTAGCGGGAGTGCCGTACAATGAGCAGTTCTTC; cdr3_aa: CASSPGLAGVPYNEQFF
clone_size: NA; d_call: NA; v_call: TRBV29-1; j_call: TRBJ2-7; cdr3_nt: TGCAGCGCCGGGGACATCTACGAGCAGTACTTC; cdr3_aa: CSAGDIYEQYF
clone_size: NA; d_call: TRBD2; v_call: TRBV11-2; j_call: TRBJ2-1; cdr3_nt: TGTGCCAGCAGCTTAGGGGCGGGAGGGCCCTACAATGAGCAGTTCTTC; cdr3_aa: CASSLGAGGPYNEQFF
clone_size: few; d_call: NA; v_call: TRBV5-1; j_call: TRBJ1-5; cdr3_nt: TGCGCCAGCAGCTTAGGCGGGGATAGGCCCCAGCATTTT; cdr3_aa: CASSLGGDRPQHF
clone_size: NA; d_call: NA; v_call: TRBV4-1; j_call: TRBJ2-1; cdr3_nt: TGCGCCAGCAGCCTCCACTCCGAGTTGCCTGAGCAGTTCTTC; cdr3_aa: CASSLHSELPEQFF
clone_size: NA; d_call: NA; v_call: TRBV28; j_call: TRBJ1-1; cdr3_nt: TGTGCCAGCAGCTTCCGGACTGAAGCTTTCTTT; cdr3_aa: CASSFRTEAFF
clone_size: NA; d_call: TRBD1; v_call: TRBV7-9; j_call: TRBJ1-5; cdr3_nt: TGTGCCAGCAGCTCCGGGGACAGGGCTTATCAGCCCCAGCATTTT; cdr3_aa: CASSSGDRAYQPQHF
clone_size: medium-sized; d_call: NA; v_call: TRBV6-5; j_call: TRBJ2-2; cdr3_nt: TGTGCCAGCAGGGAGGCTTTTGGGACCGGGGAGCTGTTTTTT; cdr3_aa: CASREAFGTGELFF
clone_size: NA; d_call: TRBD2; v_call: TRBV9; j_call: TRBJ2-7; cdr3_nt: TGTGCCAGCAGCGCGCGGGAGGGCCCCTACGAGCAGTACTTC; cdr3_aa: CASSAREGPYEQYF
clone_size: NA; d_call: NA; v_call: TRBV18; j_call: TRBJ2-7; cdr3_nt: TGTGCCAGCTCACCACCCGGGACTCCGGGAGAGCAGTACTTC; cdr3_aa: CASSPPGTPGEQYF
clone_size: NA; d_call: NA; v_call: TRBV7-6; j_call: TRBJ2-7; cdr3_nt: TGTGCCAGCAGCTTAAAGGAGTCCTACGAGCAGTACTTC; cdr3_aa: CASSLKESYEQYF
clone_size: NA; d_call: NA; v_call: TRBV28; j_call: TRBJ2-3; cdr3_nt: TGTGCCAGCACCAACCTCAGGGGTGGGGATACGCAGTATTTT; cdr3_aa: CASTNLRGGDTQYF
clone_size: NA; d_call: NA; v_call: TRBV27; j_call: TRBJ1-5; cdr3_nt: TGTGCCAGCGCCCCAGCGGCGGGGGGAGGTCAGCCCCAGCATTTT; cdr3_aa: CASAPAAGGGQPQHF
clone_size: NA; d_call: NA; v_call: TRBV5-4; j_call: TRBJ2-1; cdr3_nt: TGTGCCTTCCCCAATAACTCTGGGCAGTTCTTC; cdr3_aa: CAFPNNSGQFF
clone_size: NA; d_call: TRBD2; v_call: TRBV9; j_call: TRBJ2-7; cdr3_nt: TGTGCCAGCAGCGTAGGCGGCGGGAGGGCCTACGAGCAGTACTTC; cdr3_aa: CASSVGGGRAYEQYF
clone_size: NA; d_call: NA; v_call: TRBV27; j_call: TRBJ1-1; cdr3_nt: TGTGCCAGCAGTTTAATCTATCCAGTGAACACTGAAGCTTTCTTT; cdr3_aa: CASSLIYPVNTEAFF
clone_size: NA; d_call: TRBD2; v_call: TRBV13; j_call: TRBJ2-5; cdr3_nt: TGTGCCAGCAGCGAATCTCTAGCGGGAGTATGGGAGACCCAGTACTTC; cdr3_aa: CASSESLAGVWETQYF
clone_size: NA; d_call: NA; v_call: TRBV11-2; j_call: TRBJ2-5; cdr3_nt: TGTGCCAGCAGCTTTGTAGGGACCCCTGGGGGGGAGACCCAGTACTTC; cdr3_aa: CASSFVGTPGGETQYF
clone_size: NA; d_call: NA; v_call: TRBV11-1; j_call: TRBJ2-2; cdr3_nt: TGTGCCAGCAGCTCACTCGGACCCACCACCGGGGAGCTGTTTTTT; cdr3_aa: CASSSLGPTTGELFF
clone_size: NA; d_call: TRBD1; v_call: TRBV28; j_call: TRBJ2-2; cdr3_nt: TGTGCCACCCTTACAGGGGGCGCCTATACCGGGGAGCTGTTTTTT; cdr3_aa: CATLTGGAYTGELFF
clone_size: few; d_call: NA; v_call: TRBV19; j_call: TRBJ1-1; cdr3_nt: TGTGCCAGTAGTCGAGGACAGTACACTGAAGCTTTCTTT; cdr3_aa: CASSRGQYTEAFF
clone_size: NA; d_call: NA; v_call: TRBV21-1; j_call: TRBJ2-7; cdr3_nt: TGTGCCAGCAGCAGGACTAGCGGGAGGGCTTCTTACCCTTTAGAGCAGTACTTC; cdr3_aa: CASSRTSGRASYPLEQYF
clone_size: once; d_call: NA; v_call: TRBV19; j_call: TRBJ1-5; cdr3_nt: TGTGCCAGTAGTATACCCGACAGTAGCAATCAGCCCCAGCATTTT; cdr3_aa: CASSIPDSSNQPQHF
clone_size: NA; d_call: NA; v_call: TRBV5-1; j_call: TRBJ2-7; cdr3_nt: TGCGCCAGCAGCTTGGGGGCGGACTACGAGCAGTACTTC; cdr3_aa: CASSLGADYEQYF
clone_size: NA; d_call: TRBD1; v_call: TRBV7-8; j_call: TRBJ2-7; cdr3_nt: TGTGCCAGCAGCTTAGGACAGGGGACGGAAATCTACGAGGGGCAGTACTTC; cdr3_aa: CASSLGQGTEIYEGQYF
clone_size: NA; d_call: TRBD2; v_call: TRBV6-1; j_call: TRBJ2-3; cdr3_nt: TGTGCCAGCAGTGACCTTAGCGGGACCCTCACAGATACGCAGTATTTT; cdr3_aa: CASSDLSGTLTDTQYF
clone_size: NA; d_call: TRBD2; v_call: TRBV5-6; j_call: TRBJ2-7; cdr3_nt: TGTGCCAGCAGCCTAGGACTAGCGGAGGCCTACGAGCAGTACTTC; cdr3_aa: CASSLGLAEAYEQYF
clone_size: NA; d_call: TRBD2; v_call: TRBV30; j_call: TRBJ2-3; cdr3_nt: TGTGCCTGGAGCATTAGCGGGAGCACAGATACGCAGTATTTT; cdr3_aa: CAWSISGSTDTQYF
clone_size: NA; d_call: TRBD2; v_call: TRBV27; j_call: TRBJ2-1; cdr3_nt: TGTGCCAGCACCCCTGGGGCGGGAGCAGGATACAATGAGCAGTTCTTC; cdr3_aa: CASTPGAGAGYNEQFF
clone_size: NA; d_call: TRBD2; v_call: TRBV27; j_call: TRBJ2-7; cdr3_nt: TGTGCCAGCAGGATGGGACTAGCGGGATGGAACGAGCAGTACTTC; cdr3_aa: CASRMGLAGWNEQYF
clone_size: NA; d_call: NA; v_call: TRBV19; j_call: TRBJ1-5; cdr3_nt: TGTGCCAGTAGTATAAAGGCAGATAGCAATCAGCCCCAGCATTTT; cdr3_aa: CASSIKADSNQPQHF
clone_size: NA; d_call: NA; v_call: TRBV13; j_call: TRBJ2-7; cdr3_nt: TGTGCCAGCAGCTTAAGTGGGAGCCCCTACGAGCAGTACTTC; cdr3_aa: CASSLSGSPYEQYF
clone_size: NA; d_call: TRBD1; v_call: TRBV14; j_call: TRBJ1-2; cdr3_nt: TGTGCCAGCAGCCAAGCGGTGACAGGGGGCTCCTATGGCTACACCTTC; cdr3_aa: CASSQAVTGGSYGYTF
clone_size: once; d_call: TRBD2; v_call: TRBV4-1; j_call: TRBJ2-7; cdr3_nt: TGCGCCAGCAGCCATCTAGCGGCTGCTAGCTCCTACGAGCAGTACTTC; cdr3_aa: CASSHLAAASSYEQYF
clone_size: few; d_call: NA; v_call: TRBV4-3; j_call: TRBJ1-3; cdr3_nt: TGCGCCAGCAGCCCCCACGGGACTGCTGGAAACACCATATATTTT; cdr3_aa: CASSPHGTAGNTIYF
clone_size: NA; d_call: NA; v_call: TRBV28; j_call: TRBJ1-3; cdr3_nt: TGTGCCAGCTTACACGCTCCTCCCCGGACGAGCTACTCTGGAAACACCATATATTTT; cdr3_aa: CASLHAPPRTSYSGNTIYF
clone_size: NA; d_call: TRBD2; v_call: TRBV28; j_call: TRBJ2-5; cdr3_nt: TGTGCCAGCAGTCAAAAGCGGGAGAGGGAGACCCAGTACTTC; cdr3_aa: CASSQKRERETQYF
clone_size: NA; d_call: TRBD1; v_call: TRBV11-2; j_call: TRBJ1-1; cdr3_nt: TGTGCCAGCAGCTTAGCCGGGACAGAGAACACTGAAGCTTTCTTT; cdr3_aa: CASSLAGTENTEAFF
clone_size: NA; d_call: NA; v_call: TRBV7-9; j_call: TRBJ1-2; cdr3_nt: TGTGCCAGCAGCTTTAGGGAGAACTATGGCTACACCTTC; cdr3_aa: CASSFRENYGYTF
clone_size: NA; d_call: TRBD2; v_call: TRBV6-6; j_call: TRBJ2-1; cdr3_nt: TGTGCCAGCACCGAGCGGGAGGGGATACATGAGCAGTTCTTC; cdr3_aa: CASTEREGIHEQFF
clone_size: NA; d_call: NA; v_call: TRBV9; j_call: TRBJ2-5; cdr3_nt: TGTGCCAGCAGCGTAGGAGGGGTCAAGACCCAGTACTTC; cdr3_aa: CASSVGGVKTQYF
clone_size: NA; d_call: NA; v_call: TRBV7-2; j_call: TRBJ1-1; cdr3_nt: TGTGCCAGCAGCTCACTTCGAGAGATCATGAACACTGAAGCTTTCTTT; cdr3_aa: CASSSLREIMNTEAFF
clone_size: NA; d_call: NA; v_call: TRBV15; j_call: TRBJ1-2; cdr3_nt: TGTGCCACCAGGGAAACTGAGACAGCTAACTATGGCTACACCTTC; cdr3_aa: CATRETETANYGYTF
clone_size: NA; d_call: NA; v_call: TRBV28; j_call: TRBJ1-1; cdr3_nt: TGTGCCAGCAGTTTAGGTCTTGGCGGGTTGAACACTGAAGCTTTCTTT; cdr3_aa: CASSLGLGGLNTEAFF
clone_size: NA; d_call: NA; v_call: TRBV4-1; j_call: TRBJ2-2; cdr3_nt: TGCGCCAGCAGCCCGGGACTGCACACCGGGGAGCTGTTTTTT; cdr3_aa: CASSPGLHTGELFF